One T cell receptor (beta chain) is described in this entry. Its antigen is unknown. The data were obtained in a study of CD8 T cells in ankylosing spondylitis. Making use of molecular barcodes, quantitative 5'-RACE generated TCR beta libraries. TCRdb analysed the 5' RACE reads with MiXCR anew, one entry per CDR3 protein. Of about 840,000 distinct CDR3 sequences in the sample, 12% are singletons; the top ten hold around 0.51%. General study findings and limits: Peripheral blood held disease-linked clones only at relatively low frequency, and these were CD8+. A motif of roughly eight highly homologous TCR beta variants was seen as apparently characteristic of ankylosing spondylitis blood.

V trimming: 0 bases; J trimming: 2 bases; junction bases outside the gene matches: 2. CDR1 is SGHTA, CDR2 FQGNSA, per germline. This CDR3 contains 15 residues. Material: blood, either unsorted or a sorted T cell fraction (not recorded which). The chain uses TRBV7-2 and TRBJ2-3, with 7 bases that match TRBD2. This clonotype originated in a male donor with ankylosing spondylitis. The CDR3 DNA reads as TGTGCCAGCAGCTTAGCGGGGACTAACACAGATACGCAGTATTTT. Translation: CASSLAGTNTDTQYF.